The entry below describes one TCR beta chain. Treatment specified: randomized to nivolumab then ipilimumab (arm A) or the reverse (arm B). PBMC sorting kept live CD3+CD8+ cells without CD19 or CD56. Only in-frame clones appear in the TCRdb table, and some are missing; sequencing was by immunoSEQ multiplex PCR. The table includes roughly 30,000 clones, 83% detected once. V was pared by 7 bases and J by 8 bases, with 15 bases between. The CDR3 sequence is 14 residues long. The germline V gene has CDR1 MNHEY and CDR2 SMNVEV (reference sequence). This specimen comes from a study of sequential checkpoint blockade in melanoma. Study information: Patients were randomized 1:1 to nivolumab-then-ipilimumab or ipilimumab-then-nivolumab first-line.

The chain links TRBV27 to TRBJ1-6; D not certain. The TCR was taken from a human donor with melanoma. The input for sequencing was CD8+ T cells sorted from blood (inferred from file names), taken from a patient given nivolumab and ipilimumab in sequence. CDR3 DNA: TGTGCCAGCACCCTTGCCGGCGGGGATTCACCCCTCCACTTT. Protein: CASTLAGGDSPLHF.